The clone carrying this T cell receptor (beta chain) came up many times. The authors' processing: Nucleated cell number was recorded as an estimate derived from reference gene primer amplification. The table came from immunoSEQ multiplex PCR; TCRdb's copy has only in-frame clones and leaves some out. Clone size and V and J calls were adopted from that table, with D and trimming inferred from the DNA. In the table there are around 150,000 clones, approximately 81% of which are singletons. The data were obtained in a study of blood T cell repertoires in COVID-19. For the study at large: Spain, Italy and the United States supplied samples that represented acute and convalescent COVID-19. Nucleic acid was either cDNA or gDNA, and it came from T cells, B-cell-depleted T cells, or PBMCs.

Sequencing was carried out using peripheral blood. The sequence derives from an older woman with active or convalescent COVID-19.

In DNA form, the CDR3 reads TGTGCCAGCAGTGCTAAGTCTGGGACACCTAATTCACCCCTCCACTTT. Translation gives CASSAKSGTPNSPLHF. The J gene is TRBJ1-6, the V gene TRBV6-1; D possibly corresponds to TRBD1 (6 bases). CDR3 length: 16 residues. The germline V gene encodes CDR1 MNHNS and CDR2 SASEGT. Trimming took 4 bases from V and 6 from J, leaving 16 bases between them.